Listed below are T cell receptor beta chains from one sample, sequenced in a study of shared clonotypes between healthy human individuals. Clones were sequenced by immunoSEQ multiplex PCR, and TCRdb holds only the in-frame ones, with some missing. Of 2,500,000 or so clones detected, over 85% appear once; the ten largest clones hold roughly 0.36%. The sequencing sample was made of naive CD4+ T cells from PBMCs. These receptors came from a man younger than 35 in good health. Some clones in this sample may be carry-over from other donors' samples. Each CDR3 is given with its conserved first and last residue. A D gene is named only where the DNA matches it firmly. Size values are once, few and many counts, or a class for expanded clones, and some rows have none.

size | D | J | V | DNA | CDR3
. | TRBD2 | TRBJ2-7 | TRBV29-1 | TGCAGCGTTGTCCGGCTAGCGGGAGTGGGTGAGCAGTACTTC | CSVVRLAGVGEQYF
. | . | TRBJ1-5 | TRBV27 | TGTGCCAGCAGTTACAGGGATCAGCCCCAGCATTTT | CASSYRDQPQHF
. | . | TRBJ1-4 | TRBV25-1 | TGTGCCAGCAGCGAGGGGGGAGATGAAAAACTGTTTTTT | CASSEGGDEKLFF
few | TRBD1 | TRBJ1-5 | TRBV30 | TGTGCCTGGAGTGCAACAGGGGTCAATCAGCCCCAGCATTTT | CAWSATGVNQPQHF
. | . | TRBJ1-1 | TRBV7-3 | TGTGCCAGCAGCTTAGTTAGGGACACTGAAGCTTTCTTT | CASSLVRDTEAFF
. | . | TRBJ2-1 | TRBV5-4 | TGTGCCAGCAGCTTGGCCTCCGCCCTAGCCACCGAACAGTTCTTC | CASSLASALATEQFF
. | . | TRBJ2-7 | TRBV11-1 | TGTGCCAGCAGCTTCTCGCGGGTCAGGTACGAGCAGTACTTC | CASSFSRVRYEQYF
. | . | TRBJ1-3 | TRBV19 | TGTGCCAGTAGCCTCAAAGGGACTGGAAACACCATATATTTT | CASSLKGTGNTIYF
. | . | TRBJ2-3 | TRBV30 | TGTGCCTGGAGTGTACGTAGCCTGAGCACAGATACGCAGTATTTT | CAWSVRSLSTDTQYF
. | TRBD1 | TRBJ2-5 | TRBV18 | TGTGCCAGCTCACCGGTGGGCAGGGGGGAGACCCAGTACTTC | CASSPVGRGETQYF
. | . | TRBJ2-7 | TRBV6-1 | TGTGCCAGCAGTATTAGCGCCACATCCTACGAGCAGTACTTC | CASSISATSYEQYF
once | . | TRBJ2-7 | TRBV2 | TGTGCCAGCAGCCTCCGGGTCCGGGCCTACGAGCAGTACTTC | CASSLRVRAYEQYF
. | . | TRBJ2-1 | TRBV2 | TGTGCCAGCAGCTACAGCAATGAGCAGTTCTTC | CASSYSNEQFF
. | . | TRBJ1-2 | TRBV6-5 | TGTGCCAGCAGTTACTCCGGAGGGGGGACAAACTATGGCTACACCTTC | CASSYSGGGTNYGYTF
. | . | TRBJ2-1 | TRBV2 | TGTGCCAGCAGTGAGGAGTGGCGGAACAATGAGCAGTTCTTC | CASSEEWRNNEQFF